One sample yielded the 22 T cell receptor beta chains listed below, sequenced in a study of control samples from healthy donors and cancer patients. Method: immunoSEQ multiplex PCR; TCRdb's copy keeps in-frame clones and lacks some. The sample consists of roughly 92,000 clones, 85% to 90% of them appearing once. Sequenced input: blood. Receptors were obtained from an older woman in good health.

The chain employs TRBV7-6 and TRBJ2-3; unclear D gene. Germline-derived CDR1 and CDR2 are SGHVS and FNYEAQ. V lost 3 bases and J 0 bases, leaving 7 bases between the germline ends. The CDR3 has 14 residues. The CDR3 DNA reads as TGTGCCAGCAGCTTTACTCAAAGCACAGATACGCAGTATTTT. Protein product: CASSFTQSTDTQYF.

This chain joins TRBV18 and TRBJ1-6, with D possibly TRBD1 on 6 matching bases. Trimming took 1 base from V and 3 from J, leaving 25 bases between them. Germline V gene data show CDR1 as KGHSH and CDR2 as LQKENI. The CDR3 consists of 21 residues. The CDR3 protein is CASSPLYPQGPSTDYNSPLHF. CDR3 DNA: TGTGCCAGCTCACCACTCTACCCCCAGGGGCCGTCGACTGACTATAATTCACCCCTCCACTTT.

CDR3 DNA sequence: TGTGCCAGCAGTGAATGGGGGGTCGGGAACACTGAAGCTTTCTTT. Translating gives CASSEWGVGNTEAFF. This chain joins TRBV6-1 and TRBJ1-1, with TRBD1 as a possible D gene (5 bases). The CDR3 sequence is 15 residues long. CDR1 MNHNS and CDR2 SASEGT come from the germline V gene. The V gene lost 2 bases and the J gene lost 1 base, with 11 bases spanning the gap.

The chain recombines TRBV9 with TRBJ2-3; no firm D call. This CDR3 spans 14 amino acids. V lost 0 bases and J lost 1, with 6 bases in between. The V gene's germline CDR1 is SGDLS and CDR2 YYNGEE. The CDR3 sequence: CASSVEGGTDTQYF. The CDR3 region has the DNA TGTGCCAGCAGCGTAGAAGGTGGCACAGATACGCAGTATTTT.

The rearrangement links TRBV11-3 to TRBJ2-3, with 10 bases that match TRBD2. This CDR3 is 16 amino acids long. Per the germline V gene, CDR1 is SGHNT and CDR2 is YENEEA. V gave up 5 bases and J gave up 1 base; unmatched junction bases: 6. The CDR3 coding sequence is TGTGCCAGCAGCCGACTCGGACTAGCGGGCACAGATACGCAGTATTTT. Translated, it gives CASSRLGLAGTDTQYF. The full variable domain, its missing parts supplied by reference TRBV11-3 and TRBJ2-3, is EAGVVQSPRYKIIEKKQPVAFWCNPISGHNTLYWYLQNLGQGPELLIRYENEEAVDDSQLPKDRFSAERLKGVDSTLKIQPAELGDSAVYLCASSRLGLAGTDTQYFGPGTRLTVL.

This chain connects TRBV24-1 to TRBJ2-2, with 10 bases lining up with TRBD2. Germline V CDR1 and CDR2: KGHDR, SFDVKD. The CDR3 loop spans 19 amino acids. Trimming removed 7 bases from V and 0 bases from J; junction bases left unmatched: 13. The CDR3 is CATSVPGAGGPSNTGELFF. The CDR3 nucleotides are TGTGCCACCAGCGTCCCCGGAGCGGGAGGGCCCTCGAACACCGGGGAGCTGTTTTTT.

As DNA, the CDR3 is TGTGCCAGCAGTTTTCTGGCAGGGGGCTATGGCTACACCTTC. Its protein product is CASSFLAGGYGYTF. This chain uses TRBV28 with TRBJ1-2; 7 bases are shared with TRBD1. V shed 3 bases, J shed 4 bases, and the junction held 5 bases outside the gene matches. The CDR3 spans 14 residues. CDR1 and CDR2 from the germline V gene are MDHEN and SYDVKM.

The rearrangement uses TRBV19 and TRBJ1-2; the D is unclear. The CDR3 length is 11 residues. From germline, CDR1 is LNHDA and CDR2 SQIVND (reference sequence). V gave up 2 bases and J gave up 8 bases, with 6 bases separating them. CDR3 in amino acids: CASSISRGYTF. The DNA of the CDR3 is TGTGCCAGTAGTATATCGAGGGGCTACACCTTC.

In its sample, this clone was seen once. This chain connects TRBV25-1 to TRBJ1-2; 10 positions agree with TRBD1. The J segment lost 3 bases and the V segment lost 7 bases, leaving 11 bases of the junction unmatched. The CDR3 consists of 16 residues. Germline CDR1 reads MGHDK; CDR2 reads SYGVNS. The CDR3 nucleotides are TGTGCCAGCAACAAACCGGGGGACAGGGGAGACTATGGCTACACCTTC. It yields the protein CASNKPGDRGDYGYTF.

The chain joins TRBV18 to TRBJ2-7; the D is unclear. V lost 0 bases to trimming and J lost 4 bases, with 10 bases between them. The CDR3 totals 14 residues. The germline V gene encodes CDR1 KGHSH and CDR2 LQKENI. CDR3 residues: CASSPPVILYEQYF. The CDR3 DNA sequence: TGTGCCAGCTCACCACCGGTGATTCTGTACGAGCAGTACTTC.

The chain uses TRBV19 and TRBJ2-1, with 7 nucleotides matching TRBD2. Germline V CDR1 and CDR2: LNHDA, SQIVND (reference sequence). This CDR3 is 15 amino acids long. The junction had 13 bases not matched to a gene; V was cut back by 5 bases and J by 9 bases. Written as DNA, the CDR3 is TGTGCCAGTAGTGACACATTTACTAGCGTAGGTGAGCAGTTCTTC. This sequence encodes CASSDTFTSVGEQFF.

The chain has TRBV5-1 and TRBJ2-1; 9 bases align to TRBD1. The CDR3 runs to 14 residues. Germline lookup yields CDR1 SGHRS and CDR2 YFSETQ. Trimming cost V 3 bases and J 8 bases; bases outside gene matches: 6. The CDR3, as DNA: TGCGCCAGCAGCTCATGGGACAGGGCCGATGAGCAGTTCTTC. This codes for CASSSWDRADEQFF.

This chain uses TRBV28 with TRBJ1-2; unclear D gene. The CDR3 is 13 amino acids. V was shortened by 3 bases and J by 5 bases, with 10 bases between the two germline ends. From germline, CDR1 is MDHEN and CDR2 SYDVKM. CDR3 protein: CASSLGPTYGYTF. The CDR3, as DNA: TGTGCCAGCAGTTTGGGCCCGACGTATGGCTACACCTTC.

CDR3 amino acids: CATGQRAYEQYF. In DNA, the CDR3 is TGTGCCACGGGACAGCGAGCCTACGAGCAGTACTTC. V usage is TRBV10-3 and J usage is TRBJ2-7; the match to TRBD1 covers 7 bases. V was pared by 10 bases and J by 2 bases, with 5 bases of the junction left unmatched. CDR1 and CDR2 (germline): ENHRY, SYGVKD. This CDR3 comprises 12 residues.

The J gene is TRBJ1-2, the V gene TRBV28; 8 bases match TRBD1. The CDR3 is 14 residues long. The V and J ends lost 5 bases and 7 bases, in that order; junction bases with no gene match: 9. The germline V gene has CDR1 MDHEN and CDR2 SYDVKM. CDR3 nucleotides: TGTGCCAGCAGTCTGCAGGGGGCGCTGAGTGGCTACACCTTC. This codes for CASSLQGALSGYTF.

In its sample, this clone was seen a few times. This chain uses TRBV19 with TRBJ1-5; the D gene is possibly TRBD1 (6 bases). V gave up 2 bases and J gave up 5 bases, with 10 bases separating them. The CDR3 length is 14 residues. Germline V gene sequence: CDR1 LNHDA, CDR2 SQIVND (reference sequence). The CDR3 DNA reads TGTGCCAGTAGTATATGGGCAGGGGATCAGCCCCAGCATTTT. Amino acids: CASSIWAGDQPQHF.

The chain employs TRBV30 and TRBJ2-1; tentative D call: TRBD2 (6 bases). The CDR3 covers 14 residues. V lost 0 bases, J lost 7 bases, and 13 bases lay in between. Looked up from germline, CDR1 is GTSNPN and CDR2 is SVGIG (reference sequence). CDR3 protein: CAWSVIEGRNEQFF. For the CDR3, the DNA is TGTGCCTGGAGTGTAATAGAGGGGAGGAATGAGCAGTTCTTC.

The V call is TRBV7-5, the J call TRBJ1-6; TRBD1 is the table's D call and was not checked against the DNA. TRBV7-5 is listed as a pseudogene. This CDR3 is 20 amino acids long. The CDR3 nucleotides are TGTGCCAGAAGCTACCATTTAGGGTACAGGGCACCGGACACGGATTCACCCCTCCACTTT. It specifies CARSYHLGYRAPDTDSPLHF.

Here the CDR3 DNA reads TGTGCCAGCTCACCAAAAGGAGGAGCCGAAATTAGCAATCAGCCCCAGCATTTT. Translated: CASSPKGGAEISNQPQHF. The V call is TRBV18, the J call TRBJ1-5, with no clear D. The V and J ends lost 2 bases and 0 bases respectively, with 17 bases between them. CDR1 is KGHSH, CDR2 LQKENI, per germline. The CDR3 runs 18 residues.

CDR3 DNA: TGTGCCTCCGCAGACCCTACCCACGGGGACTATGGCTACACCTTC. Its protein is CASADPTHGDYGYTF. The chain recombines TRBV6-5 with TRBJ1-2; D is unclear. Looked up from germline, CDR1 is MNHEY and CDR2 is SVGAGI. This CDR3 contains 15 residues. Trimming cost V 11 bases and J 3 bases, with 22 bases left between them.

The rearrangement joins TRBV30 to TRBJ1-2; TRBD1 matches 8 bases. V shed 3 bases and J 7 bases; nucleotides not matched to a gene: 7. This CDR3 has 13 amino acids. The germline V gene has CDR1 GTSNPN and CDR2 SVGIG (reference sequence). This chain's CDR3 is CAWRGQGSGGYTF. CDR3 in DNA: TGTGCCTGGAGAGGACAGGGCTCCGGTGGCTACACCTTC.

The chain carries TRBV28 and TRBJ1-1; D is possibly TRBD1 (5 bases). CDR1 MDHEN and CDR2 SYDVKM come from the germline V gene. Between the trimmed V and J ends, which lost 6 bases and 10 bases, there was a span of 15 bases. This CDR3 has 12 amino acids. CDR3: CASSLTQGGAFF. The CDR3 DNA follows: TGTGCCAGCAGCTTAACCCAGGGTGGAGCTTTCTTT.